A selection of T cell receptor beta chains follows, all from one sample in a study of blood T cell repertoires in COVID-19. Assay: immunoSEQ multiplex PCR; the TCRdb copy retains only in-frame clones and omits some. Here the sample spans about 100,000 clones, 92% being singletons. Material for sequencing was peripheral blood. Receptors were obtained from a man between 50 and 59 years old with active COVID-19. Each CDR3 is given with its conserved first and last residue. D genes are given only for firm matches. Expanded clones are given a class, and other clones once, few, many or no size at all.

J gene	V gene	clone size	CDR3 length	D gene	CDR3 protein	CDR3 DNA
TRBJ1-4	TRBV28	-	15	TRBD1	CASSPPSTGYEKLFF	TGTGCCAGCAGCCCCCCCTCGACAGGGTATGAAAAACTGTTTTTT
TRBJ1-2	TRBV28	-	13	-	CASSLGLGDGYTF	TGTGCCAGCAGTTTAGGATTAGGGGATGGCTACACCTTC
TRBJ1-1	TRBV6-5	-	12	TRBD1	CASSPQTGRAFF	TGTGCCAGCAGCCCCCAGACAGGGCGGGCTTTCTTT
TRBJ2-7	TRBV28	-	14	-	CASSPSGVQPEQYF	TGTGCCAGCAGCCCATCGGGGGTCCAACCCGAGCAGTACTTC
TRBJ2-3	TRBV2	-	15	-	CASSESKPITDTQYF	TGTGCCAGCAGTGAAAGTAAGCCGATCACAGATACGCAGTATTTT
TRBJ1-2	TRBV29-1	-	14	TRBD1	CSVRPGTGREGYTF	TGCAGCGTTCGGCCTGGGACAGGAAGAGAGGGCTACACCTTC
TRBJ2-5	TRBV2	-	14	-	CASSEQGTRETQYF	TGTGCCAGCAGTGAACAGGGTACACGAGAGACCCAGTACTTC
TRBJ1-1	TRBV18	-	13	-	CASSPGDYTEAFF	TGTGCCAGCTCACCCGGGGATTACACTGAAGCTTTCTTT
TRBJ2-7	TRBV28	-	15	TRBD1	CASSSSGTGVNEQYF	TGTGCCAGCAGTTCCTCCGGGACAGGGGTTAACGAGCAGTACTTC
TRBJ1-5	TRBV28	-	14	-	CASSPGGPRQPQHF	TGTGCCAGCAGTCCAGGAGGACCAAGGCAGCCCCAGCATTTT
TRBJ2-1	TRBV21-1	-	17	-	CASSTNLWTPGSSEQFF	TGTGCCAGCAGCACAAACCTTTGGACCCCTGGGAGTTCTGAGCAGTTCTTC
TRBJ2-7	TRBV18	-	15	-	CASSPLVAEGSEQYF	TGTGCCAGCTCACCACTGGTAGCGGAGGGTTCCGAGCAGTACTTC
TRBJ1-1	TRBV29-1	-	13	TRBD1	CSVGGQGFSEAFF	TGCAGCGTTGGGGGACAGGGTTTTTCTGAAGCTTTCTTT
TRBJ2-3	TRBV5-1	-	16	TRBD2	CASSLGGSTSTDTQYF	TGCGCCAGCAGCTTGGGCGGGAGCACGTCTACAGATACGCAGTATTTT
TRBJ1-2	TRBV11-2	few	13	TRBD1	CASSPQGGYGYTF	TGTGCCAGCAGCCCCCAGGGGGGATATGGCTACACCTTC
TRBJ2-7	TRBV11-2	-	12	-	CASSASSAQQYF	TGTGCCAGCAGCGCTAGCAGCGCCCAGCAGTACTTC
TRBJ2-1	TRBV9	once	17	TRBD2	CASSSYTGTSSYNEQFF	TGTGCCAGCAGCTCCTACACCGGGACTAGCTCCTACAATGAGCAGTTCTTC
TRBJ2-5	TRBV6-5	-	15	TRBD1	CASPPRPGQQETQYF	TGTGCCAGCCCTCCCCGGCCGGGACAGCAAGAGACCCAGTACTTC
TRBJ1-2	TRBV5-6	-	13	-	CASSFHGSYGYTF	TGTGCCAGCAGCTTTCACGGGTCCTATGGCTACACCTTC
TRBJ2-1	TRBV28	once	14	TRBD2	CASSLRGSYNEQFF	TGTGCCAGCAGTTTACGCGGGAGCTACAATGAGCAGTTCTTC
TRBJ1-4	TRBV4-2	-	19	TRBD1	CASSLGQGALLTTNEKLFF	TGTGCCAGCAGCCTCGGACAGGGGGCTCTCCTAACAACTAATGAAAAACTGTTTTTT
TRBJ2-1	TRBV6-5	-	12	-	CASNRPGNEQFF	TGTGCCAGCAACAGACCCGGCAATGAGCAGTTCTTC
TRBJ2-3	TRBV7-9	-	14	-	CASSRTMSTDTQYF	TGTGCCAGCAGCCGGACTATGAGCACAGATACGCAGTATTTT
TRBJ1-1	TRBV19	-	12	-	CASSIDQGQAFF	TGTGCCAGTAGTATAGATCAGGGGCAGGCTTTCTTT
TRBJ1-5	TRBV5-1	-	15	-	CASSSEAGSNQPQHF	TGCGCCAGCAGCTCCGAGGCGGGTAGCAATCAGCCCCAGCATTTT
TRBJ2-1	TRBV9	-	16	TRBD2	CASSEGGARSYNEQFF	TGTGCCAGCAGCGAGGGAGGGGCGCGCTCCTACAATGAGCAGTTCTTC
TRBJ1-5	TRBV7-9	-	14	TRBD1	CASSSTGGNQPQHF	TGTGCCAGCAGCTCCACAGGGGGCAATCAGCCCCAGCATTTT
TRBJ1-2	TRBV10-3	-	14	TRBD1	CAIRVDRESSGYTF	TGTGCCATCAGAGTGGACAGGGAAAGTTCTGGCTACACCTTC
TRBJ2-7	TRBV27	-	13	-	CASRLRWGREQYF	TGTGCCAGCAGGTTGCGCTGGGGGAGGGAGCAGTACTTC
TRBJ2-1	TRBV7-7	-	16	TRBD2	CASSLTAGAPNNEQFF	TGTGCTAGCAGCCTCACGGCGGGAGCCCCAAACAATGAGCAGTTCTTC
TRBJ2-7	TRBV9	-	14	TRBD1	CASSEGDSSYEQYF	TGTGCCAGCAGCGAGGGGGACAGCTCCTACGAGCAGTACTTC
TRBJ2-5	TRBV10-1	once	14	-	CATSEGTSGETQYF	TGCGCAACCTCGGAGGGGACGTCGGGGGAGACCCAGTACTTC
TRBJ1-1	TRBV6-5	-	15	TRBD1	CASSHYGQGNTEAFF	TGTGCCAGCAGTCACTATGGACAGGGGAACACTGAAGCTTTCTTT
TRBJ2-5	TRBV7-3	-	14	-	CASSSAGTEETQYF	TGTGCCAGCAGCAGTGCTGGGACTGAAGAGACCCAGTACTTC
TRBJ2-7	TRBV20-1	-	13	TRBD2	CSASFQGGYEQYF	TGCAGTGCTAGTTTCCAGGGAGGGTACGAGCAGTACTTC
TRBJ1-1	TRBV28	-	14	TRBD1	CASRTGGLGTEAFF	TGTGCCAGCAGGACAGGGGGCTTGGGCACTGAAGCTTTCTTT
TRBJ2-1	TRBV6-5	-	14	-	CASKQENSYNEQFF	TGTGCCAGCAAACAGGAAAACTCCTACAATGAGCAGTTCTTC
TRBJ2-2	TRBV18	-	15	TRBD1	CASSFDRGETGELFF	TGTGCCAGCTCATTCGACAGGGGTGAGACCGGGGAGCTGTTTTTT
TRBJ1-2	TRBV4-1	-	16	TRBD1	CASSQIDRGRNYGYTF	TGCGCCAGCAGCCAAATCGACAGGGGGCGCAACTATGGCTACACCTTC
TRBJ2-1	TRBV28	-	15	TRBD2	CASSPGPGRSDEQFF	TGTGCCAGCAGTCCGGGGCCCGGGAGGAGTGATGAGCAGTTCTTC
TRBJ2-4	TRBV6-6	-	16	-	CASNPEPGEGWNIQYF	TGTGCCAGCAACCCTGAACCAGGGGAGGGCTGGAACATTCAGTACTTC
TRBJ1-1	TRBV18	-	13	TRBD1	CASSGTGGTEAFF	TGTGCCAGCTCCGGGACAGGCGGCACTGAAGCTTTCTTT
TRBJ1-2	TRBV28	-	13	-	CASSLGGIYGYTF	TGTGCCAGCAGTTTAGGAGGGATCTATGGCTACACCTTC
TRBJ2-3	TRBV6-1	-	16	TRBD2	CASSEFGRGFVDTQYF	TGTGCCAGCAGTGAGTTCGGGCGGGGGTTCGTGGATACGCAGTATTTT
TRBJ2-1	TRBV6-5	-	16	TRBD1	CASSYEGAGSYNEQFF	TGTGCCAGCAGTTACGAGGGGGCAGGGTCCTACAATGAGCAGTTCTTC
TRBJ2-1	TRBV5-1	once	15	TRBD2	CASRDGRAGYNEQFF	TGCGCCAGCAGGGACGGGAGGGCCGGCTACAATGAGCAGTTCTTC
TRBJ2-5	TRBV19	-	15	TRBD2	CASSISGAPQETQYF	TGTGCCAGTAGTATCAGCGGGGCCCCCCAAGAGACCCAGTACTTC